The rows below give T cell receptor beta chains drawn from one sample of a study of CD8 T cells in Susac syndrome. A single record per CDR3 protein comes from TCRdb applying MiXCR to the immunoSEQ multiplex PCR reads. The sample lists about 52,000 distinct CDR3 sequences, roughly 93% occurring once. Sequenced material: CD8+ T cells from PBMCs. The receptors were sampled from a human donor with multiple sclerosis. Both conserved end residues are part of each CDR3. A D gene is named only where the DNA matches it firmly. Only part of the rows carry a size: once, few, many, or a class if the clone is expanded.

D: TRBD1
size: -
J: TRBJ2-7
V: TRBV20-1
DNA: TGCAGTGCTAGAGATCTCTCCGGGACAGGGACCTACGAGCAGTACTTC
CDR3: CSARDLSGTGTYEQYF

D: -
size: -
J: TRBJ2-2
V: TRBV4-3
DNA: TGCGCCAGCAGCCAAGACAGTAATGGGATCACCGGGGAGCTGTTTTTT
CDR3: CASSQDSNGITGELFF

D: -
size: once
J: TRBJ1-1
V: TRBV5-4
DNA: TGTGCCAGCAGCTTGGGTGACTTCCCCACCGGGACTGAAGCTTTCTTT
CDR3: CASSLGDFPTGTEAFF

D: TRBD2
size: -
J: TRBJ2-4
V: TRBV3-1
DNA: TGTGCCAGCGGCGAACTAGCGGGTCAAAACATTCAGTACTTC
CDR3: CASGELAGQNIQYF

D: TRBD1
size: -
J: TRBJ1-2
V: TRBV28
DNA: TGTGCCAGCCTGCTTCGCGGACAGGGGGCATACGGCTACACCTTC
CDR3: CASLLRGQGAYGYTF

D: TRBD1
size: -
J: TRBJ2-5
V: TRBV5-4
DNA: TGTGCCAGCAGCTTGGTCGGGACAGGGCAAGAGACCCAGTACTTC
CDR3: CASSLVGTGQETQYF

D: -
size: -
J: TRBJ1-3
V: TRBV5-1
DNA: TGCGCCAGCAGCTCAAGAGGAGACGGAAACACCATATATTTT
CDR3: CASSSRGDGNTIYF

D: TRBD2
size: -
J: TRBJ2-4
V: TRBV20-1
DNA: TGCAGTGCCCCCCTGGAGCGGGGGGCCTGCTTC
CDR3: CSAPLERGACF

D: -
size: -
J: TRBJ2-3
V: TRBV10-3
DNA: TGTGCCATCAGTGAATCGGGTGGGGATACGCAGTATTTT
CDR3: CAISESGGDTQYF

D: -
size: -
J: TRBJ2-5
V: TRBV21-1
DNA: TGTGCCAGAGGACCGTACCAAGAGACCCAGTACTTC
CDR3: CARGPYQETQYF

D: TRBD1
size: once
J: TRBJ1-1
V: TRBV7-9
DNA: TGTGCCAGCAGCCTCGGGACAGGGGGCCGTAGTGAAGCTTTCTTT
CDR3: CASSLGTGGRSEAFF

D: -
size: once
J: TRBJ1-1
V: TRBV7-3
DNA: TGTGCCAGCAGCCCGCTCACGGAAGTGAACACTGAAGCTTTCTTT
CDR3: CASSPLTEVNTEAFF

D: -
size: -
J: TRBJ1-1
V: TRBV7-9
DNA: TGTGCCAGCAGCTTAGCTTTCTACGGGGTCCTCGATAACACTGAAGCTTTCTTT
CDR3: CASSLAFYGVLDNTEAFF

D: -
size: -
J: TRBJ2-7
V: TRBV6-2/TRBV6-3
DNA: TGTGCCAGCACCACCGGTCTAGCCGATCACGAGCAGTACTTC
CDR3: CASTTGLADHEQYF

D: -
size: -
J: TRBJ2-7
V: TRBV6-4
DNA: TGTGCCAGCAGTGACTGGGGAAGACAGCCCCAGAACTTC
CDR3: CASSDWGRQPQNF

D: -
size: -
J: TRBJ2-1
V: TRBV6-2/TRBV6-3
DNA: TGTGCCAGCAGTTACTCCCTCAATGAGCAGTTCTTC
CDR3: CASSYSLNEQFF

D: -
size: -
J: TRBJ2-1
V: TRBV5-1
DNA: TGCGCCAGCAGCCCCCCCTCGGTGGGAGCGAAAAACAATGAGCAGTTCTTC
CDR3: CASSPPSVGAKNNEQFF